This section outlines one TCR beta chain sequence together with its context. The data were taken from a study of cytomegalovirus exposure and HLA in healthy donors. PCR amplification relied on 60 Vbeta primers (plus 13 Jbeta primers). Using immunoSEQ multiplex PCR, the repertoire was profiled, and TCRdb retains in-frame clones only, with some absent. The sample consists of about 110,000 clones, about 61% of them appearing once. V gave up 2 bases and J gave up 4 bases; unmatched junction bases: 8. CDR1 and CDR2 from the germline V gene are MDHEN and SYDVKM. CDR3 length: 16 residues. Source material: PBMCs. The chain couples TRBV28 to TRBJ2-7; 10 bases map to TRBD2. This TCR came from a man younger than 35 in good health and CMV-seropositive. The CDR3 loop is CASSLAVAGGEYEQYF. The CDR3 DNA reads TGTGCCAGCAGTTTAGCGGTAGCGGGGGGCGAGTACGAGCAGTACTTC.